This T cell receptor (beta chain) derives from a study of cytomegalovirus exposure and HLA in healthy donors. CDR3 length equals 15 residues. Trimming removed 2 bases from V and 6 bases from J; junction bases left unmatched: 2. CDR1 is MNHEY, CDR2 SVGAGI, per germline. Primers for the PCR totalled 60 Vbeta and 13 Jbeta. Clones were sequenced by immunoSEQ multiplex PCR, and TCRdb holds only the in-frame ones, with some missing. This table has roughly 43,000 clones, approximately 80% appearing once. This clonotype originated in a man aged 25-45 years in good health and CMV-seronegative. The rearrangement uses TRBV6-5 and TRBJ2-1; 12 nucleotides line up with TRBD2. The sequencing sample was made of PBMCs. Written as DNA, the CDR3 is TGTGCCAGCAGTTACGCTAGCGGGAGGGCCAATGAGCAGTTCTTC. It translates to CASSYASGRANEQFF.